These 19 T cell receptor beta chains were sequenced from one sample in a study of PD-1 blockade in classical Hodgkin lymphoma. Profiled with immunoSEQ multiplex PCR; TCRdb holds only in-frame clones, not every one. The sample consists of approximately 73,000 clones, more than 85% of them appearing once. Brentuximab vedotin exposure varied, and every patient relapsed after autologous stem cell transplantation. The source was peripheral blood mononuclear cells (PBMCs), collected at baseline. All receptors come from a human donor with classical Hodgkin lymphoma.

For this clone: Other DNA sequences in this sample translate to the same CDR3. The chain joins TRBV2 to TRBJ2-3; D might be TRBD1 (6 bases). Germline V gene data show CDR1 as SNHLY and CDR2 as FYNNEI. CDR3 length equals 15 residues. Trimming shortened V by 1 base and J by 3 bases, and 11 bases separated the two germline ends. The CDR3 DNA sequence: TGTGCCAGCAGTGAAGGTCAGGGGCGAACAGATACGCAGTATTTT. The encoded protein is CASSEGQGRTDTQYF.

This chain links TRBV6-1 with TRBJ1-1, with TRBD1 identical over 10 bases. Germline CDR1 reads MNHNS; CDR2 reads SASEGT. V lost 7 bases, J lost 4 bases, and 9 bases stayed unmatched. The CDR3 extends over 15 amino acids. For the CDR3, the DNA is TGTGCCAGCAAGAGACAGGGGGCTAAAGGCACTGAAGCTTTCTTT. This sequence encodes CASKRQGAKGTEAFF.

The V gene is TRBV7-2, the J gene TRBJ1-5; D remains unclear. The CDR3 is 14 residues long. V was shortened by 5 bases and J by 4 bases, with 12 bases between the two germline ends. Per germline, CDR1 SGHTA and CDR2 FQGNSA. The DNA for the CDR3 is TGTGCCAGCAGCCGAATCCGGGAAAATCAGCCCCAGCATTTT. Translated, it gives CASSRIRENQPQHF.

The chain uses TRBV25-1 and TRBJ1-4; D is uncertain. Germline V CDR1 and CDR2: MGHDK, SYGVNS. This CDR3 contains 15 residues. The V gene lost 1 base and the J gene lost 4 bases, with 10 bases spanning the gap. The CDR3 sequence: CASSESGVVNEKLFF. In DNA, the CDR3 is TGTGCCAGCAGTGAATCTGGGGTGGTTAATGAAAAACTGTTTTTT.

CDR3 nucleotides: TGTGCCAGCAGCTTTGATCATCAGCCCCAGCATTTT. Encoded protein: CASSFDHQPQHF. The chain links TRBV7-9 to TRBJ1-5, with D unresolved. Germline CDR1 and CDR2: SEHNR and FQNEAQ (reference sequence). This CDR3 region has 12 residues. Trimming stripped 3 bases from V and 5 bases from J, with 5 bases between.

The chain employs TRBV19 and TRBJ2-2; D is uncertain. Germline CDR1 and CDR2: LNHDA and SQIVND (reference sequence). The CDR3 sequence is 15 residues long. V lost 5 bases, J lost 5 bases, and 15 bases lay in between. The CDR3 coding sequence is TGTGCCAGTAGTCCTACGACGGTTGGGACCGGGGAGCTGTTTTTT. This codes for CASSPTTVGTGELFF.

The rearrangement uses TRBV11-2 and TRBJ2-7; TRBD2 matches at 8 bases. Germline trimming cut 5 bases from V and 3 bases from J; bases unmatched to any gene: 12. Germline V gene sequence: CDR1 SGHAT, CDR2 FQNNGV. The CDR3 spans 16 residues. The CDR3 region has the DNA TGTGCCAGCAGCCCCTGGACTAGCCGTTTTTTCTACGAGCAGTACTTC. It specifies CASSPWTSRFFYEQYF.

This chain connects TRBV7-8 to TRBJ1-5; D gene uncertain. With 1 base removed from V and 2 bases from J, the gap between germline ends came to 9 bases. The CDR3 has 15 amino acids. In germline, CDR1 is SGHVS, CDR2 FQNEAQ. CDR3 DNA: TGTGCCAGCAGCTTAGGGACCGGAGGCAATCAGCCCCAGCATTTT. Its translation: CASSLGTGGNQPQHF.

J is TRBJ2-1 and V is TRBV18, with 14 bases aligning to TRBD2. This CDR3 is built from 16 residues. From germline, CDR1 is KGHSH and CDR2 LQKENI. Trimming at V came to 3 bases and at J to 4 bases, leaving 2 bases not matched to a gene. Written as DNA, the CDR3 is TGTGCCAGCTCACCGACTAGCGGGGGGGAATACAATGAGCAGTTCTTC. Its translation is CASSPTSGGEYNEQFF.

The chain is built from TRBV6-1 and TRBJ1-2, with 10 nucleotides matching TRBD1. Per germline, CDR1 MNHNS and CDR2 SASEGT. The ends lost 0 bases at V and 2 bases at J; junction bases unmatched: 6. The CDR3 spans 17 residues. The CDR3 nucleotides read TGTGCCAGCAGTGAAGCTTGGGGGACAGGGGAGAACTATGGCTACACCTTC. Translating gives CASSEAWGTGENYGYTF.

V is TRBV6-5 and J is TRBJ1-2; a weak D match, TRBD1 (5 bases). CDR1 MNHEY and CDR2 SVGAGI come from the germline V gene. V shed 2 bases and J shed 6 bases, with 10 bases lying between them. The CDR3 sequence is 13 residues long. CDR3 nucleotides: TGTGCCAGCAGTTACCATGAGGGGAATGGCTACACCTTC. Amino acids: CASSYHEGNGYTF.

The gene calls are TRBV7-9 and TRBJ2-5; 11 positions match TRBD2. Per the germline V gene, CDR1 is SEHNR and CDR2 is FQNEAQ (reference sequence). The CDR3 length is 16 residues. With 5 bases clipped from V and 2 bases from J, the junction kept 7 bases outside the gene matches. The CDR3 is CASSHLAGGGQETQYF. CDR3 nucleotides: TGTGCCAGCAGCCACCTAGCGGGAGGAGGACAAGAGACCCAGTACTTC.

J is TRBJ2-3 and V is TRBV5-6; D may correspond to TRBD1 or TRBD2 (8 bases each). This CDR3 is built from 16 residues. The germline V gene has CDR1 SGHDT and CDR2 YYEEEE. V was cut by 4 bases and J by 8 bases, with 23 bases left in between. The CDR3 nucleotides read TGTGCCAGCAGCGGGGACAGGATAGCGGGGAAGGGTACGCAGTATTTT. Translation: CASSGDRIAGKGTQYF.

This rearrangement joins TRBV4-1 to TRBJ2-7; unclear D gene. The V gene lost 2 bases and the J gene lost 1 base, with 9 bases spanning the gap. Germline CDR1 and CDR2: MGHRA and YSYEKL. The CDR3 consists of 14 residues. CDR3 sequence reads: CASSQKTDSYEQYF. CDR3 in DNA: TGCGCCAGCAGCCAAAAAACAGATTCCTACGAGCAGTACTTC.

This clone qualifies as medium-sized (0.01 to 0.1%). This chain connects TRBV2 to TRBJ1-1; no clear D. Germline CDR1 and CDR2: SNHLY and FYNNEI. This CDR3 is built from 11 residues. V gave up 3 bases and J gave up 7 bases, with 6 bases separating them. CDR3 protein: CASSDGFEAFF. CDR3 in DNA: TGTGCCAGCAGTGACGGATTTGAAGCTTTCTTT.

The genes are TRBV5-1 and TRBJ2-7; 10 bases line up with TRBD1. The CDR3 consists of 14 residues. The germline gives CDR1 SGHRS, CDR2 YFSETQ. Trimming took 2 bases from V and 7 from J; bases not matched to a gene: 6. The CDR3 is CASSFWDRGGEQYF. CDR3 bases: TGCGCCAGCAGCTTCTGGGACAGGGGAGGGGAGCAGTACTTC.

This sequence joins TRBV10-3 and TRBJ2-2, with no clear D. Deletions cut 7 bases from V and 3 bases from J, with 12 bases between. Germline CDR1 ENHRY, CDR2 SYGVKD. This CDR3 has 14 residues. The CDR3 loop is CAIMEPGDTGELFF. Here the CDR3 DNA reads TGTGCCATCATGGAGCCCGGAGACACCGGGGAGCTGTTTTTT.

The chain links TRBV5-1 to TRBJ2-5, with 11 positions matching TRBD1. This CDR3 is built from 15 residues. From germline, CDR1 is SGHRS and CDR2 YFSETQ. V was clipped by 0 bases and J by 5 bases; unmatched bases: 3. The CDR3 sequence is CASSLGTGGAETQYF. The CDR3 DNA follows: TGCGCCAGCAGCTTGGGGACAGGGGGCGCGGAGACCCAGTACTTC.

The chain recombines TRBV5-1 with TRBJ1-2; D not resolved. The germline V gene has CDR1 SGHRS and CDR2 YFSETQ. This CDR3 has 13 residues. The V end was cut by 0 bases, the J end by 7 bases, with 10 bases between. CDR3 sequence: CASSLGSDLGYTF. For the CDR3, the DNA is TGCGCCAGCAGCTTGGGATCGGATCTTGGCTACACCTTC.